This TCR beta chain was captured in a study of long-term antiretroviral therapy in people with HIV. Notes on the study in general: Clones that had undergone expansion before ART dominated the repertoire at all time points.

The length of the CDR3 is 16 residues. Germline V gives CDR1 SGHDN, CDR2 FVKESK. The ends were cut back, 1 base at V and 1 base at J, with 10 bases in the middle. Running of the v3.0 immunoSEQ assay took place at survey level. TCRdb keeps only in-frame clones here, not all; method: immunoSEQ multiplex PCR. The sample yields around 21,000 clones, around 81% seen once. This clone occurred a few times. The antigen remains undetermined. The sequencing used unsorted PBMCs, collected 0.1 years before starting antiretroviral therapy. This clonotype was obtained from a man aged 35-49 years with HIV. The V and J genes are TRBV14 and TRBJ2-2, with D unresolved. The CDR3 bases are TGTGCCAGCAGCCAAGGTGTCGGGTGGAACACCGGGGAGCTGTTTTTT. It specifies CASSQGVGWNTGELFF.